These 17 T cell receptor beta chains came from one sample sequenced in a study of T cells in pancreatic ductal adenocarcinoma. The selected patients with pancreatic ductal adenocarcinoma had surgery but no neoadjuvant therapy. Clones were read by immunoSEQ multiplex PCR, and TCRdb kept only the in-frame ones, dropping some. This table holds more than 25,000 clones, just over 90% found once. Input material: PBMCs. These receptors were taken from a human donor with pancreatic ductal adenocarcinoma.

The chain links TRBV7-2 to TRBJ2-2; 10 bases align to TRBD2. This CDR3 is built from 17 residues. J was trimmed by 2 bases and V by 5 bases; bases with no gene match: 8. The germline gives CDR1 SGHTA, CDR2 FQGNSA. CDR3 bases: TGTGCCAGCAGCAAGCCGGGACTAGCGAAAAACACCGGGGAGCTGTTTTTT. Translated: CASSKPGLAKNTGELFF. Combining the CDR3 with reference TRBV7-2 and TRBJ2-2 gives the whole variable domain GAGVSQSPSNKVTEKGKDVELRCDPISGHTALYWYRQSLGQGLEFLIYFQGNSAPDKSGLPSDRFSAERTGGSVSTLTIQRTQQEDSAVYLCASSKPGLAKNTGELFFGEGSRLTVL.

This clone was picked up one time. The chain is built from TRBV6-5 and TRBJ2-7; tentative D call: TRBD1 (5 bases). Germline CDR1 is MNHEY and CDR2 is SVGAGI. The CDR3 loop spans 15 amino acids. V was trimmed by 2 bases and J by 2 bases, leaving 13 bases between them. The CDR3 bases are TGTGCCAGCAGTTACACGGCAGGGCTGCCCTACGAGCAGTACTTC. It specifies CASSYTAGLPYEQYF.

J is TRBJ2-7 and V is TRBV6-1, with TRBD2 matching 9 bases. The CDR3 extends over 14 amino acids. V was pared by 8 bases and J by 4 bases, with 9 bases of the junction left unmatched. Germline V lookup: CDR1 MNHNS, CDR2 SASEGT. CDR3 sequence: CASQREAPTYEQYF. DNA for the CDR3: TGTGCCAGCCAGCGGGAGGCGCCAACTTACGAGCAGTACTTC.

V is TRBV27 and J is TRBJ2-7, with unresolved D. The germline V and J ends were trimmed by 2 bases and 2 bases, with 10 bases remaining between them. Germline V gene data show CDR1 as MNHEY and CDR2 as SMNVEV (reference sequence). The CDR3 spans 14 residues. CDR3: CASSLGAGPYEQYF. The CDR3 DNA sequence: TGTGCCAGCAGTTTAGGCGCAGGTCCCTACGAGCAGTACTTC.

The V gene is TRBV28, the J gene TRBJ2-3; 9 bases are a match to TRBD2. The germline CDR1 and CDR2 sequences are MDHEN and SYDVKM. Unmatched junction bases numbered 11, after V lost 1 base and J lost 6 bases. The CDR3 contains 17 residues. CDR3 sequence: CASSLSGGRAVTDTQYF. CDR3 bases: TGTGCCAGCAGTTTATCCGGCGGGAGGGCCGTTACGGATACGCAGTATTTT.

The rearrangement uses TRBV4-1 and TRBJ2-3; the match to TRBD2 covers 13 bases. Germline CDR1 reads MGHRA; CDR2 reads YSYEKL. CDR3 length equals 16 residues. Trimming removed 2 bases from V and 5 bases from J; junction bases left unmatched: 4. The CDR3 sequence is CASSQLRTSGRDTQYF. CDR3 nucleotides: TGCGCCAGCAGCCAACTCCGGACTAGCGGGAGAGATACGCAGTATTTT.

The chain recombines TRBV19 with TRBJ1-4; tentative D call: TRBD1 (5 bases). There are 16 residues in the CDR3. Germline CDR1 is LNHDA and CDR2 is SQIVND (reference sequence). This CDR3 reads CAATGRGSSENEKLFF. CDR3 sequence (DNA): TGTGCGGCGACGGGAAGGGGCTCTTCGGAAAATGAAAAACTGTTTTTT.

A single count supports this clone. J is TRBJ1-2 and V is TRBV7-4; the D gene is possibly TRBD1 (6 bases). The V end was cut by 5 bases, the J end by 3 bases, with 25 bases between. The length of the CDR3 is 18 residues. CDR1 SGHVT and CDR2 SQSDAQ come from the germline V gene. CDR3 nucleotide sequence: TGTGCCAGCAGCATAATAGCGAGCGAGGGGGAACGGGACTATGGCTACACCTTC. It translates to CASSIIASEGERDYGYTF.

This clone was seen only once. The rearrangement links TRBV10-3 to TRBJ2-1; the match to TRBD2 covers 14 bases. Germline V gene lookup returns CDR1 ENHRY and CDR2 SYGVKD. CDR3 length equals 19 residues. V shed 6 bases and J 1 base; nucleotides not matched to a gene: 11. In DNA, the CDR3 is TGTGCCATCAGAAAAGGGGGGACTAGCGGGAGCAGGTCCTACAATGAGCAGTTCTTC. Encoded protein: CAIRKGGTSGSRSYNEQFF.

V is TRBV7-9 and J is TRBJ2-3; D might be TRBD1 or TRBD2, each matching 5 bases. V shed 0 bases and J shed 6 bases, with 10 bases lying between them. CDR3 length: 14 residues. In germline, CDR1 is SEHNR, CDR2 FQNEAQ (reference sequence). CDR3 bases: TGTGCCAGCAGCTTAGCGGGACGAGCCGATACGCAGTATTTT. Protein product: CASSLAGRADTQYF. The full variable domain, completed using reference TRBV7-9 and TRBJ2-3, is DTGVSQNPRHKITKRGQNVTFRCDPISEHNRLYWYRQTLGQGPEFLTYFQNEAQLEKSRLLSDRFSAERPKGSFSTLEIQRTEQGDSAMYLCASSLAGRADTQYFGPGTRLTVL.

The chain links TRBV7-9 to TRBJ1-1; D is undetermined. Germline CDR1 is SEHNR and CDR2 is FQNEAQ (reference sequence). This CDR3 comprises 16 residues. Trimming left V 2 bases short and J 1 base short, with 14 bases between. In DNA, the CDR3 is TGTGCCAGCAGCTTATACCGCAACACCCCGAACACTGAAGCTTTCTTT. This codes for CASSLYRNTPNTEAFF. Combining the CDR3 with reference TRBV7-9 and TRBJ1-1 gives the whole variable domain DTGVSQNPRHKITKRGQNVTFRCDPISEHNRLYWYRQTLGQGPEFLTYFQNEAQLEKSRLLSDRFSAERPKGSFSTLEIQRTEQGDSAMYLCASSLYRNTPNTEAFFGQGTRLTVV.

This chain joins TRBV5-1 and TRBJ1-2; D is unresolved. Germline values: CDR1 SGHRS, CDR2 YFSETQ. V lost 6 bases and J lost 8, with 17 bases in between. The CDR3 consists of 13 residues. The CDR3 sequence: CASTGEGFSGYTF. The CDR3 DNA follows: TGCGCCAGCACCGGAGAAGGGTTTTCCGGCTACACCTTC.

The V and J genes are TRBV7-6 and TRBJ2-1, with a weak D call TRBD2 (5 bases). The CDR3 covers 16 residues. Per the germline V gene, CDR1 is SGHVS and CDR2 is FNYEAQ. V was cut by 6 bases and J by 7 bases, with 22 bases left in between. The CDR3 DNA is TGTGCCAGCAGTCTCCTTTCTAGCAGGCAGCGGAATGAGCAGTTCTTC. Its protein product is CASSLLSSRQRNEQFF.

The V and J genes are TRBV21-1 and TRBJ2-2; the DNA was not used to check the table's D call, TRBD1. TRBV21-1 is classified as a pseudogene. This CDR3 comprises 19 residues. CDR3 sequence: CASSNSLDVAGGHTGELFF. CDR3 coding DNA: TGTGCCAGCAGCAATTCTCTGGATGTGGCAGGGGGCCACACCGGGGAGCTGTTTTTT.

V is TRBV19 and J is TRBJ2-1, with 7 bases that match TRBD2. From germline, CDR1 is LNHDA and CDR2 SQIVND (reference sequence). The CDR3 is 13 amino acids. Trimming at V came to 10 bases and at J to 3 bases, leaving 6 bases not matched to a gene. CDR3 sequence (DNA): TGTGCCACCCGAGGACTAGGCTACAATGAGCAGTTCTTC. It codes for CATRGLGYNEQFF.

This CDR3 is CASSERENYGYTF. The CDR3 coding sequence is TGTGCCAGCAGTGAACGGGAGAACTATGGCTACACCTTC. The V and J genes are TRBV2 and TRBJ1-2, with unresolved D. Trimming stripped 2 bases from V and 2 bases from J, with 6 bases between. This CDR3 comprises 13 residues. Germline V gene data show CDR1 as SNHLY and CDR2 as FYNNEI.

Here the CDR3 DNA reads TGTGCCAGTAGTATAGATTATCGGGGGAACACCGGGGAGCTGTTTTTT. Its translation: CASSIDYRGNTGELFF. The chain recombines TRBV19 with TRBJ2-2, with D possibly TRBD2 on 5 matching bases. Trimming stripped 0 bases from V and 1 base from J, with 9 bases between. Germline V CDR1 and CDR2: LNHDA, SQIVND (reference sequence). The CDR3 runs to 16 residues. Full variable domain (remainder filled in from reference TRBV19 and TRBJ2-2): DGGITQSPKYLFRKEGQNVTLSCEQNLNHDAMYWYRQDPGQGLRLIYYSQIVNDFQKGDIAEGYSVSREKKESFPLTVTSAQKNPTAFYLCASSIDYRGNTGELFFGEGSRLTVL.